The clone carrying this T cell receptor (beta chain) was seen a few times. Its antigen is currently unknown. V lost 3 bases and J lost 0, with 8 bases in between. This CDR3 comprises 15 residues. TCRdb processed the 5' RACE reads anew with MiXCR; each CDR3 protein has one entry. The profile shows more than 300,000 distinct CDR3 sequences, roughly 8% of them singletons. These data belong to a study of CD8 T cells in ankylosing spondylitis. Findings and limits, study-wide: Reportedly, significant enrichment of disease-linked clones occurred in matched ankylosing spondylitis synovial fluid. A motif in TCR beta, a set of roughly eight highly homologous variants, appeared characteristic of ankylosing spondylitis blood.

The chain is built from TRBV12-3 or TRBV12-4 and TRBJ2-2; D not certain. This sequence was found in a male donor with ankylosing spondylitis. Sequencing was performed on blood, either unsorted or a sorted T cell fraction (not recorded which). The CDR3 loop is CASSFATPNTGELFF. In DNA, the CDR3 is TGTGCCAGCAGTTTTGCGACTCCGAACACCGGGGAGCTGTTTTTT.